Following are 13 T cell receptor beta chains from one sample sequenced in a study of blood T cell repertoires in COVID-19. The method was immunoSEQ multiplex PCR; TCRdb's version includes in-frame clones alone and lacks a portion of them. The data contain some 130,000 clones, 79% of them singletons. Sequences were obtained from peripheral blood. The receptor source for this set is a woman of 80 years or more with acute or convalescent COVID-19.

The CDR3 region has the DNA TGTGCCAGCAGCATCGGGACAGGGGTTCGAGAGACCCAGTACTTC. It yields the protein CASSIGTGVRETQYF. The chain employs TRBV11-2 and TRBJ2-5; 10 positions match TRBD1. The CDR3 runs to 15 residues. The germline V gene has CDR1 SGHAT and CDR2 FQNNGV. V lost 5 bases, J lost 4 bases, and 7 bases stayed unmatched.

The chain recombines TRBV24-1 with TRBJ1-5; a possible D gene is TRBD1 (5 bases). The ends were cut back, 10 bases at V and 0 bases at J, with 12 bases in the middle. This CDR3 contains 14 residues. From germline, CDR1 is KGHDR and CDR2 SFDVKD. The DNA for the CDR3 is TGTGCCACGGGGGGGGTAAATAGCAATCAGCCCCAGCATTTT. Translating gives CATGGVNSNQPQHF.

The chain couples TRBV21-1 to TRBJ2-2; the table's D call, TRBD1, has no DNA check behind it. TRBV21-1 represents a pseudogene. The length of the CDR3 is 17 residues. CDR3 coding DNA: TGTGCCAGCAGCAAAGGAAAAAGAAGACAGGGGGACGGGGAGCTGTTTTTT. Its protein product is CASSKGKRRQGDGELFF.

V usage is TRBV12-3 or TRBV12-4 and J usage is TRBJ1-2; TRBD1 might be the D (5 bases). The CDR3 contains 12 residues. V dropped 3 bases and J dropped 8 bases, with 10 bases sitting between them. The CDR3 loop is CASSFPGRGYTF. CDR3 bases: TGTGCCAGCAGTTTTCCAGGGCGAGGCTACACCTTC.

The rearrangement links TRBV19 to TRBJ1-5, with TRBD1 matching 9 bases. Germline assignment: CDR1 LNHDA and CDR2 SQIVND (reference sequence). The CDR3 has 15 amino acids. V shed 7 bases, J shed 4 bases, and the junction held 8 bases outside the gene matches. The CDR3 reads CASIEQGARNQPQHF. The CDR3 DNA reads as TGTGCCAGTATTGAACAGGGGGCGCGGAATCAGCCCCAGCATTTT.

This chain connects TRBV2 to TRBJ2-7; TRBD1 matches at 8 bases. J was trimmed by 3 bases and V by 6 bases; bases with no gene match: 7. The CDR3 length is 14 residues. Germline CDR1 SNHLY, CDR2 FYNNEI. The CDR3 is CASSRQGSVYEQYF. The CDR3 nucleotides read TGTGCCAGCAGCAGACAGGGGTCGGTCTACGAGCAGTACTTC.

This clone was seen only a few times. The rearrangement joins TRBV3-1 (or the pseudogene TRBV3-2) to TRBJ2-3, with no clear D. Germline values: CDR1 LGHDT, CDR2 YNNKEL (reference sequence). V dropped 0 bases and J dropped 5 bases, with 12 bases sitting between them. The CDR3 runs 15 residues. CDR3 loop: CASSQEVAWLDTQYF. CDR3 DNA sequence: TGTGCCAGCAGCCAAGAAGTCGCCTGGCTAGATACGCAGTATTTT.

This chain links TRBV4-1 with TRBJ1-4; D perhaps matches TRBD1 (5 bases). Germline loops: CDR1 MGHRA, CDR2 YSYEKL. Trimming cost V 0 bases and J 0 bases, with 17 bases left between them. The CDR3 spans 19 residues. The CDR3 DNA is TGCGCCAGCAGCCAAGAGAGGCAGGGACTCTACACAACTAATGAAAAACTGTTTTTT. This sequence encodes CASSQERQGLYTTNEKLFF.

The chain carries TRBV4-3 and TRBJ2-3; perhaps TRBD2 as D (6 bases). Germline CDR1 LGHNA, CDR2 YSLEER. The germline V and J ends were trimmed by 0 bases and 0 bases, with 10 bases remaining between them. CDR3 length: 16 residues. The CDR3 loop reads CASSQDRRGSTDTQYF. CDR3 DNA: TGCGCCAGCAGCCAAGATCGGAGGGGTAGCACAGATACGCAGTATTTT.

The rearrangement links TRBV7-6 to TRBJ1-1; D perhaps matches TRBD1 (6 bases). The CDR3 is 15 amino acids. Germline CDR1 reads SGHVS; CDR2 reads FNYEAQ. V was clipped by 5 bases and J by 4 bases, with 17 bases between them. The CDR3 sequence: CASSSGQPWGTEAFF. In DNA, the CDR3 is TGTGCCAGCAGCAGTGGACAGCCCTGGGGCACTGAAGCTTTCTTT.

The chain links TRBV9 to TRBJ1-2; 7 bases map to TRBD1. Germline CDR1 is SGDLS and CDR2 is YYNGEE. The trim removed 2 bases at V and 8 bases at J, leaving 6 bases unmatched. The CDR3 is made up of 13 amino acids. CDR3 sequence reads: CASSVTGVGGYTF. The CDR3 DNA reads as TGTGCCAGCAGCGTTACAGGGGTCGGCGGCTACACCTTC.

This clone has a single count. The chain couples TRBV4-3 to TRBJ2-2; no firm D call. From germline, CDR1 is LGHNA and CDR2 YSLEER. The CDR3 sequence is 12 residues long. V lost 0 bases and J 8 bases, leaving 4 bases between the germline ends. DNA of the CDR3: TGCGCCAGCAGCCAAGACCCTGGGGAGCTGTTTTTT. Translating it yields CASSQDPGELFF.

The CDR3 reads CASSYTGILREQYF. Written as DNA, the CDR3 is TGTGCCAGCAGTTACACAGGGATCCTGCGGGAGCAGTACTTC. J is TRBJ2-7 and V is TRBV6-2 or TRBV6-3; D may be TRBD1 (6 bases). This CDR3 contains 14 residues. With 2 bases removed from V and 7 bases from J, the gap between germline ends came to 15 bases. CDR1 is MNHEY and CDR2 is SVGEGT in the germline V gene.